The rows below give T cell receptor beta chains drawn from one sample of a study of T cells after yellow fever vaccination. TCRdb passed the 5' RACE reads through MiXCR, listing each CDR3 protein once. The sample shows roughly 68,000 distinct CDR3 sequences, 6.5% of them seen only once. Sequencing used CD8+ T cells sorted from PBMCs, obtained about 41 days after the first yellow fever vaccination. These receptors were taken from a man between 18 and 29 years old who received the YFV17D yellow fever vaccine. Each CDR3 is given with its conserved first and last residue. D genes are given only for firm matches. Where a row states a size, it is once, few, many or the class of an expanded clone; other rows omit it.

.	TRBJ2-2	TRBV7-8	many	TGTGCCAGCAGCTTACCGGGGTTCGGGGAGCTGTTTTTT	CASSLPGFGELFF
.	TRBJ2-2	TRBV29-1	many	TGCAGCGTTGTGTCCACCGGGGAGCTGTTTTTT	CSVVSTGELFF
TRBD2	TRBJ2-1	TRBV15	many	TGTGCCACCGGTTCAAGCCTTAGCGGGGGCCCCTACAATGAGCAGTTCTTC	CATGSSLSGGPYNEQFF
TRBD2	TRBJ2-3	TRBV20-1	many	TGCAGTGCGCCGCGGGGGAGCGGATACACAGATACGCAGTATTTT	CSAPRGSGYTDTQYF
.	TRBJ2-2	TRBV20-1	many	TGCAGTGCGAGAGTCCGGGACACCGGGGAGCTGTTTTTT	CSARVRDTGELFF
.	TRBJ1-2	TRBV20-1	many	TGCAGTGCTAGAGCAGTCAATGGCTACACCTTC	CSARAVNGYTF
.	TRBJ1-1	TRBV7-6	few	TGTGCCAGCAGCAACCCGAGGGGCCTGATGAACACTGAAGCTTTCTTT	CASSNPRGLMNTEAFF
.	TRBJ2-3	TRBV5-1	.	TGCGCCAGCAGCTTGAACTACTTTTACACAGATACGCAGTATTTT	CASSLNYFYTDTQYF
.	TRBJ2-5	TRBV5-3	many	TGTGCCAGTCTGGGATCTGGGGGGCTAGACCAAGAGACCCAGTACTTC	CASLGSGGLDQETQYF
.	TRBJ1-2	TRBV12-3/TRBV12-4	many	TGTGCCAGCACCCCCGACGGGAACTATGGCTACACCTTC	CASTPDGNYGYTF
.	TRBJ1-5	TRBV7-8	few	TGTGCCAGCAGCTTAGGGGCAGGGATGAATCAGCCCCAGCATTTT	CASSLGAGMNQPQHF
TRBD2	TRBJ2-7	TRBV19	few	TGTGCCAGTAGTATTCGAGCGGGGGGTTCCTACGAGCAGTACTTC	CASSIRAGGSYEQYF
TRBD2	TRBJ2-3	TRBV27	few	TGTGCCAGCAGTCAAACTAGCGGAGGTAGCACAGATACGCAGTATTTT	CASSQTSGGSTDTQYF
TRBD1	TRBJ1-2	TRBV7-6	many	TGTGCCAGCAGCTCCCCCCCTGGCCAGGGGGACTATGGCTACACCTTC	CASSSPPGQGDYGYTF
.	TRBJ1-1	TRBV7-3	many	TGTGCCAGCAGCTTAACGGGACTGAACACTGAAGCTTTCTTT	CASSLTGLNTEAFF
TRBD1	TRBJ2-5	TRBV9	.	TGTGCCAGCAGCGTAGGAACAGGGGAGCAAGAGACCCAGTACTTC	CASSVGTGEQETQYF
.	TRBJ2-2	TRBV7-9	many	TGTGCCAGCAGCCACGCAAGGGTCACCGGGGAGCTGTTTTTT	CASSHARVTGELFF
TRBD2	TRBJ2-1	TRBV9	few	TGTGCCAGCAGCCCGGCGGGGGGACGTTACAATGAGCAGTTCTTC	CASSPAGGRYNEQFF
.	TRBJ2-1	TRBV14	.	TGTGCCAGCAGCCAACAGTTCTACAATGAGCAGTTCTTC	CASSQQFYNEQFF
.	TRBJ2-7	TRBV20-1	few	TGCAGTGCGGACTCTCAGGGGCCCCACGAGCAGTACTTC	CSADSQGPHEQYF
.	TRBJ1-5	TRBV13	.	TGTGCCAGCAGCTTGGGCCATGAAGGTCAGCCCCAGCATTTT	CASSLGHEGQPQHF
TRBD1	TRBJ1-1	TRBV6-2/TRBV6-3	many	TGTGCCAGCAGTCCCAGACAGGGTGTGGGTTCGAGCACTGAAGCTTTCTTT	CASSPRQGVGSSTEAFF
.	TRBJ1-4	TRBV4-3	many	TGCGCCAGCAGCCGAGGGATTACAGGATTGCGGGAAAAACTGTTTTTT	CASSRGITGLREKLFF
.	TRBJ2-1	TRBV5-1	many	TGCGCCAGCAGCTCTCAGATCAATTTCTACAATGAGCAGTTCTTC	CASSSQINFYNEQFF
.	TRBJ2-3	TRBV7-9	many	TGTGCCAGCAGCTTAGGGCAGGGGTCGACAGATACGCAGTATTTT	CASSLGQGSTDTQYF
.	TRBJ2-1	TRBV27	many	TGTGCCAGCAGTCCCGGCCTACGGGCTGAGCAGTTCTTC	CASSPGLRAEQFF
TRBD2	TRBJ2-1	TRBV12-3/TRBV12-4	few	TGTGCCAGCAGTTCCGGGACTAGCGGGGACTCGCAGAATGAGCAGTTCTTC	CASSSGTSGDSQNEQFF
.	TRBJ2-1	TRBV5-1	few	TGCGCCAGCAGCTTGGGGAACTCCTACAATGAGCAGTTCTTC	CASSLGNSYNEQFF
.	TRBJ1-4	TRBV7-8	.	TGTGCCAGCAGCCCTGGGGTTTATTCTAATGAAAAACTGTTTTTT	CASSPGVYSNEKLFF
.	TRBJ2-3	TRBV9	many	TGTGCCAGCAGCGTATCCTGGGGGAACACAGATACGCAGTATTTT	CASSVSWGNTDTQYF
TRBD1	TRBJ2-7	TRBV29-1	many	TGCAGCGTTGAGGGGGACAGTCCTTGGCAGTACTTC	CSVEGDSPWQYF
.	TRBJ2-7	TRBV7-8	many	TGTGCCAGCAGCTTTTGGGGGGCCGGGGAGCAGTACTTC	CASSFWGAGEQYF
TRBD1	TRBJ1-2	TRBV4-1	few	TGCGCCAGCAGCCAGGCCGGACAGGCGACGTATGGCTACACCTTC	CASSQAGQATYGYTF
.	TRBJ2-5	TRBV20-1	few	TGCAGTGCTAGAGATCTTGAGGGGGGTTCGACGCACCAAGAGACCCAGTACTTC	CSARDLEGGSTHQETQYF
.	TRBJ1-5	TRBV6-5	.	TGTGCCAGCAGTTACCCCGTCGAGCTTGGTCAGCCCCAGCATTTT	CASSYPVELGQPQHF
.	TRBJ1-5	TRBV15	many	TGTGCCACCAGCGCAGGCTATAGCAATCAGCCCCAGCATTTT	CATSAGYSNQPQHF
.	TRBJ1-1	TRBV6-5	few	TGTGCCAGCAGCAACCCGGGAATTGAAGCTTTCTTT	CASSNPGIEAFF
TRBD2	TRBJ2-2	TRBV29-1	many	TGCAGCGTTGCCGGGACTAGGAACACCGGGGAGCTGTTTTTT	CSVAGTRNTGELFF
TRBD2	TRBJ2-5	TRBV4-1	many	TGCGCCAGCAGCCAAGTCGAGCGGGGGCAAGAGACCCAGTACTTC	CASSQVERGQETQYF
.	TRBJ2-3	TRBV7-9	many	TGTGCCAGCAGCTCCGGGGCTAGCTGGGGGTTT	CASSSGASWGF
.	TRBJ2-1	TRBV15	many	TGTGCCACCAGCAGAGAAAGCGGTGAGCAGTTCTTC	CATSRESGEQFF
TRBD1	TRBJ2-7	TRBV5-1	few	TGCGCCAGCAGCACCTGGACAGGGGACTACGAGCAGTACTTC	CASSTWTGDYEQYF
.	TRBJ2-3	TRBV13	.	TGTGCCAGCAGCTTCCCCGGGGACGGCACAGATACGCGGTATTTT	CASSFPGDGTDTRYF
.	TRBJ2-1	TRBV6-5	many	TGTGCCAGCAGTTACTCGGACTCCTACAATGAGCAGTTCTTC	CASSYSDSYNEQFF
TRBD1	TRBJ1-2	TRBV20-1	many	TGCAGTGCTACCCCGGTACTGACAGGGGGCTATGGCTACACCTTC	CSATPVLTGGYGYTF
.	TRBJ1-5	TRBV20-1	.	TGCAGTGCTTCCCCCGGGGGGACGAAATTCAATCAGCCCCAGCATTTT	CSASPGGTKFNQPQHF
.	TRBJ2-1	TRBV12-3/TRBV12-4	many	TGTGCCAGCAGCCCAGAATTGGGGCGGGACAATGAGCAGTTCTTC	CASSPELGRDNEQFF
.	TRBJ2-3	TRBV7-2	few	TGTGCCAGCAGCTTAGGGGTTGGCTTAGAGATCACAGATACGCAGTATTTT	CASSLGVGLEITDTQYF
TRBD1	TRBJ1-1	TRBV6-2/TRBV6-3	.	TGTGCCAGCAGGGACAGGGAGAACACTGAAGCTTTCTTT	CASRDRENTEAFF
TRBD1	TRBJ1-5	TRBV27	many	TGTGCCAGCAGTTTCTTGGGACAGGGGGCGGCGGTGGTCGGACAGCCCCAGCATTTT	CASSFLGQGAAVVGQPQHF
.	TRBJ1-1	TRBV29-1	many	TGCAGCGTTGAGAGCTTCGGGAACACTGAAGCTTTCTTT	CSVESFGNTEAFF
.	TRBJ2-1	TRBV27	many	TGTGCCAGCAGGGCCAACAATGAGCAGTTCTTC	CASRANNEQFF
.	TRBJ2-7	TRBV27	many	TGTGCCAGCAAGGTCGACGCCGCCGACTACGAGCAGTACTTC	CASKVDAADYEQYF
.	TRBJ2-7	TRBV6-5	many	TGTGCCAGCAGTTACTCGATTGCGGGGGCTTCCTACGAGCAGTACTTC	CASSYSIAGASYEQYF
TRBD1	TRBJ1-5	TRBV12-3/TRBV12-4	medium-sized	TGTGCCAGCAGTCAGGGACAGGGGGTCCTCAATCAGCCCCAGCATTTT	CASSQGQGVLNQPQHF
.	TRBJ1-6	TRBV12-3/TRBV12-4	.	TGTGCCAGCAGTCCCGCGACATTTACCTCGAATTCACCCCTCCACTTT	CASSPATFTSNSPLHF
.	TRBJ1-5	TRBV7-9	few	TGTGCCAGTGGGCAGGGTGAGCATAGCAATCAGCCCCAGCATTTT	CASGQGEHSNQPQHF
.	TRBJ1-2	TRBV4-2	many	TGTGCCAGCAGTCGAAACCCTTGGAAGGCTAACTATGGCTACACCTTC	CASSRNPWKANYGYTF
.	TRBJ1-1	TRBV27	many	TGTGCCAGCAGTCCGACCTTGGGGGGGGGAGCTTTCTTT	CASSPTLGGGAFF
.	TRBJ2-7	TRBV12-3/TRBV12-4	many	TGTGCCAGCAGACCGGACAGTCCCCCCTACGAGCAGTACTTC	CASRPDSPPYEQYF